The 17 T cell receptor beta chains reported below all come from one sample, sequenced in a study of Graves' ophthalmopathy and Graves' hyperthyroidism. Amplified material comprised TCR beta CDR3 regions derived from RNA transcripts. RT-PCR in the first round used HTBI primers; a second-round multiplex PCR followed. Each CDR3 protein is one row after TCRdb ran MiXCR on the multiplex PCR reads. The sample carries 740,000 or so distinct CDR3 sequences, 35% to 50% recorded once. Source material: peripheral blood. These receptors were obtained from an adult man with Graves' ophthalmopathy.

This clonotype has just a few counts. This chain links TRBV10-3 with TRBJ2-2; a possible D gene is TRBD2 (5 bases). Germline V gene sequence: CDR1 ENHRY, CDR2 SYGVKD. With 3 bases removed from V and 1 base from J, the gap between germline ends came to 12 bases. The CDR3 is made up of 16 amino acids. CDR3 sequence (DNA): TGTGCCATCAGTGACCAGGTGGGGAGGAACACCGGGGAGCTGTTTTTT. This sequence encodes CAISDQVGRNTGELFF.

This clonotype was picked up a small number of times. The gene calls are TRBV12-3 or TRBV12-4 and TRBJ1-3; the match to TRBD1 covers 9 bases. The ends lost 7 bases at V and 0 bases at J; junction bases unmatched: 7. The CDR3 extends over 16 amino acids. The CDR3 DNA follows: TGTGCCAGCATAACCTCGGACAGGGGCTCTGGAAACACCATATATTTT. Its protein product is CASITSDRGSGNTIYF.

In DNA form, the CDR3 reads TGTGCCAGCAGTCCGGGACAGGGGGCCGTAGTGGGTGAAAAACTGTTTTTT. Translation: CASSPGQGAVVGEKLFF. The V and J genes are TRBV7-9 and TRBJ1-4; 12 bases match TRBD1. The ends lost 6 bases at V and 7 bases at J; junction bases unmatched: 12. This CDR3 region has 17 residues. Germline V gene lookup returns CDR1 SEHNR and CDR2 FQNEAQ (reference sequence). The full variable domain, with the rest looked up from reference TRBV7-9 and TRBJ1-4, is DTGVSQNPRHKITKRGQNVTFRCDPISEHNRLYWYRQTLGQGPEFLTYFQNEAQLEKSRLLSDRFSAERPKGSFSTLEIQRTEQGDSAMYLCASSPGQGAVVGEKLFFGSGTQLSVL.

This sequence joins TRBV6-1 and TRBJ1-2; perhaps TRBD1 as D (5 bases). The CDR3 covers 14 residues. V was cut by 5 bases and J by 6 bases, with 16 bases left in between. Germline V gives CDR1 MNHNS, CDR2 SASEGT. The CDR3 DNA reads TGTGCCAGCAGTTACTCTGCAGGGACGGATGGCTACACCTTC. Translating gives CASSYSAGTDGYTF.

This sequence joins TRBV7-2 and TRBJ2-2, with TRBD2 matching over 10 bases. V lost 2 bases to trimming and J lost 3 bases; unmatched junction nucleotides: 3. CDR3 length equals 16 residues. Germline CDR1 reads SGHTA; CDR2 reads FQGNSA. CDR3 in amino acids: CASSLLAGGYTGELFF. CDR3 sequence (DNA): TGTGCCAGCAGCTTATTAGCGGGAGGTTACACCGGGGAGCTGTTTTTT.

Ten or more counts support this clonotype. The chain has TRBV7-3 and TRBJ2-5; 8 bases match TRBD1. Germline V gene sequence: CDR1 SGHTA, CDR2 FQGTGA. The CDR3 has 16 residues. V lost 3 bases, J lost 4 bases, and 10 bases stayed unmatched. CDR3 sequence reads: CASSFRDRRLGETQYF. CDR3 nucleotides: TGTGCCAGCAGCTTCCGGGACAGGCGATTGGGAGAGACCCAGTACTTC.

V usage is TRBV29-1 and J usage is TRBJ2-5, with TRBD1 identical over 7 bases. Germline assignment: CDR1 SQVTM and CDR2 ANQGSEA. This CDR3 is 14 amino acids long. This CDR3 is CSASRGTAQETQYF. The CDR3 region has the DNA TGCAGTGCCAGCAGAGGGACAGCACAAGAGACCCAGTACTTC.

This rearrangement joins TRBV19 to TRBJ1-6; D remains ambiguous. CDR3 length equals 16 residues. The V gene's germline CDR1 is LNHDA and CDR2 SQIVND (reference sequence). Trimming left V 5 bases short and J 13 bases short, with 24 bases between. The CDR3: CASSAGSTQIYGPLHF. The DNA of the CDR3 is TGTGCCAGTAGTGCCGGGAGCACCCAAATTTACGGTCCCCTCCACTTT.

This clonotype was seen only once. The chain employs TRBV12-3 or TRBV12-4 and TRBJ2-7; TRBD2 matches 8 bases. The CDR3 runs to 15 residues. The J segment lost 1 base and the V segment lost 5 bases, leaving 7 bases of the junction unmatched. The CDR3 DNA sequence: TGTGCCAGCAGTGACGGGAGGGACAAGTCCTACGAGCAGTACTTC. Amino acids: CASSDGRDKSYEQYF.

The genes are TRBV9 and TRBJ1-2; no clear D. V lost 3 bases, J lost 6 bases, and 15 bases lay in between. CDR3 length: 14 residues. Germline V gene sequence: CDR1 SGDLS, CDR2 YYNGEE. The CDR3 region has the DNA TGTGCCAGCAGCGGTAGGGTCTCCGGGGATGGCTACACCTTC. Translated: CASSGRVSGDGYTF.

The rearrangement uses TRBV20-1 and TRBJ1-1, with D perhaps TRBD1 (5 bases). V gave up 3 bases and J gave up 3 bases, with 20 bases separating them. Germline loops: CDR1 DFQATT, CDR2 SNEGSKA (reference sequence). The CDR3 totals 16 residues. The CDR3 DNA reads as TGCAGTGCTAGGATGACGAGGGGTGTGGTTGACACTGAAGCTTTCTTT. It specifies CSARMTRGVVDTEAFF.

The chain joins TRBV9 to TRBJ2-2, with 7 bases matching TRBD2. The CDR3 length is 16 residues. Germline loops: CDR1 SGDLS, CDR2 YYNGEE. The J segment lost 0 bases and the V segment lost 1 base, leaving 3 bases of the junction unmatched. The CDR3 DNA reads TGTGCCAGCAGCGTATCCGGGACTACGAACACCGGGGAGCTGTTTTTT. Protein: CASSVSGTTNTGELFF.

The V and J genes are TRBV10-3 and TRBJ1-5; 8 bases line up with TRBD1. There are 13 residues in the CDR3. Per the germline V gene, CDR1 is ENHRY and CDR2 is SYGVKD. CDR3 loop: CARGTGGRQPQHF. Written as DNA, the CDR3 is TGTGCTAGAGGCACAGGGGGGCGTCAGCCCCAGCATTTT.

The chain uses TRBV29-1 and TRBJ2-5, with D possibly matching TRBD2 (7 bases). Looked up from germline, CDR1 is SQVTM and CDR2 is ANQGSEA. This CDR3 region has 13 residues. V was clipped by 6 bases and J by 5 bases, with 16 bases between them. The CDR3 sequence is CSVLRGAWETQYF. The CDR3 bases are TGCAGCGTACTCCGGGGGGCATGGGAGACCCAGTACTTC.

Worth noting for this clonotype: A much larger clone differs by one base, so this may be a read error. V and J are TRBV10-3 and TRBJ2-5; D may be TRBD1 (6 bases). The CDR3 runs 15 residues. Looked up from germline, CDR1 is ENHRY and CDR2 is SYGVKD. CDR3 DNA: TGTGCCAGCAGTGAGTCGAACAGGGAACAAGAGACCCAGTACTTC. This gives the protein CASSESNREQETQYF.

A word on this clonotype: A read error may produce the germline difference seen at one junction end. The chain combines TRBV19 with TRBJ2-7; 9 bases are a match to TRBD1. The CDR3 has 13 residues. Germline V gene lookup returns CDR1 LNHDA and CDR2 SQIVND (reference sequence). The DNA of the CDR3 is TGTGTCAGTAGTGCCCGGACAGGGGACGAGCAGTACTTC. It yields the protein CVSSARTGDEQYF.

This clonotype appeared a few times. The V gene is TRBV6-4, the J gene TRBJ2-5; TRBD2 matches 9 bases. CDR3 length: 17 residues. The V gene end was trimmed by 0 bases and the J gene end by 2 bases; junction bases not matched to a gene: 7. Looked up from germline, CDR1 is MRHNA and CDR2 is SNTAGT. The CDR3 region has the DNA TGTGCCAGCAGTGACTCTAGCGGGGGCCCGTGGCAAGAGACCCAGTACTTC. Translated: CASSDSSGGPWQETQYF.